Given below is one T cell receptor beta chain in context. Its antigen remains unidentified. This entry is derived from a study of OX40 agonist ivuxolimab in advanced cancers. Across the whole study: Six ivuxolimab dose levels, 0.01 to 10 mg/kg, were given intravenously every 2 weeks. One hepatocellular carcinoma and a couple of cutaneous melanoma patients partially responded.

Patients were ineligible given autoimmune disease history or systemic immunosuppression. General study points: Low normalized T-cell clonal expansion also characterized some of the nonresponders.

The table came from immunoSEQ multiplex PCR; TCRdb's copy has only in-frame clones and leaves some out. The sample yields approximately 100,000 clones, approximately 85% seen once. The specimen was CD4+ or CD8+ T cells sorted from blood, collected in a trial of the OX40 agonist ivuxolimab. The TCR sequence derives from an adult with an advanced solid tumor such as melanoma, head and neck, liver or kidney cancer.

CDR3 amino acids: CASSLGVRDEQFF. DNA of the CDR3: TGTGCCAGCAGCTTAGGGGTCAGGGATGAGCAGTTCTTC. The chain recombines TRBV11-3 with TRBJ2-1, with D tentatively TRBD1 (5 bases). The CDR3 has 13 amino acids. The V end lost 1 base, the J end lost 8 bases, and 9 bases lay between the germline ends. Germline V gives CDR1 SGHNT, CDR2 YENEEA.